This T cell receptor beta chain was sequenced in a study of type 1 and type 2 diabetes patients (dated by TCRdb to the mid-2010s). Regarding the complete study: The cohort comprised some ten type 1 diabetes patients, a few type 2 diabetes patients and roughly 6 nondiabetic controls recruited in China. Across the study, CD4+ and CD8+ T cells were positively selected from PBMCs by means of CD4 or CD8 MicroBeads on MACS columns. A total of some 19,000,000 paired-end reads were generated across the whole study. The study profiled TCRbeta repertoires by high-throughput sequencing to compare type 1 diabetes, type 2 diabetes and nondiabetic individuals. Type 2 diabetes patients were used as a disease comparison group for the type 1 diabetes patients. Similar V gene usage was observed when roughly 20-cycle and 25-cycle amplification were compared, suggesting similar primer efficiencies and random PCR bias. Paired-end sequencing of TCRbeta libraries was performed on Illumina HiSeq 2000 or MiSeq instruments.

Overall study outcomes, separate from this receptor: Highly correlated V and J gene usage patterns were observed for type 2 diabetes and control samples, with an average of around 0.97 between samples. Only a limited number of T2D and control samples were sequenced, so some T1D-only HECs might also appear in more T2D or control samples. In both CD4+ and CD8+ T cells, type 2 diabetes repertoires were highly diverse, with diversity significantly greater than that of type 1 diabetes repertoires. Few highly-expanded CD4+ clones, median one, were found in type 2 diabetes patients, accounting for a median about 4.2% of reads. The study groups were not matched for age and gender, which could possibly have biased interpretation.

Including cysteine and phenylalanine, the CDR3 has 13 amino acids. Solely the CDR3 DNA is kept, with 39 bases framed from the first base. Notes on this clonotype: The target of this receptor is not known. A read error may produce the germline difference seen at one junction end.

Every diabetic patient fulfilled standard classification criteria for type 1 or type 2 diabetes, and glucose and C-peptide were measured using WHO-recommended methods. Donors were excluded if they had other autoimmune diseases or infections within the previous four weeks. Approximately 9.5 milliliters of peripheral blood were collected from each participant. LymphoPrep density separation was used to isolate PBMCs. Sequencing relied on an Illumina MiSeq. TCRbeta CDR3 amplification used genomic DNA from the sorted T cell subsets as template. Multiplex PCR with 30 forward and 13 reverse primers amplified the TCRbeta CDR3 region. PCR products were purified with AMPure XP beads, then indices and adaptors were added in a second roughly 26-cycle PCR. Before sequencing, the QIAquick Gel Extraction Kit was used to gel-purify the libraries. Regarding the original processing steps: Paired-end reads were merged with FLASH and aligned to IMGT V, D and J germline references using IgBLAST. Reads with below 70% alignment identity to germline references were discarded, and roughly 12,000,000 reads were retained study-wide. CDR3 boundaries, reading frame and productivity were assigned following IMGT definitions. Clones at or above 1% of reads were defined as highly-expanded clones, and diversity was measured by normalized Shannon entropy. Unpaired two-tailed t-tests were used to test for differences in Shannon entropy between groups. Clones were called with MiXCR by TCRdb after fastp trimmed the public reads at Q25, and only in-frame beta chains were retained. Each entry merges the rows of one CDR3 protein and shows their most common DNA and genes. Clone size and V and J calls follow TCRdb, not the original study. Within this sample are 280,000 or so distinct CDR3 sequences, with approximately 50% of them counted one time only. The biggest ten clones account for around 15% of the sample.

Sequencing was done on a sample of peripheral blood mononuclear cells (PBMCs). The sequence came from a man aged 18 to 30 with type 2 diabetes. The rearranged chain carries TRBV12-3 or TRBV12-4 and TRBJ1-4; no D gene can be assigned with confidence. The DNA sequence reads TGTGCCAGCAGTTTCATAAGTGGGGAAAAACCGTTTTTT. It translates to CASSFISGEKPFF.